This entry lists 19 T cell receptor beta chains sequenced from one sample in a study of radiotherapy plus CTLA-4 blockade in lung cancer. Clones were read by immunoSEQ multiplex PCR, and TCRdb kept only the in-frame ones, dropping some. The sample contains about 99,000 clones, about 90% of which appear only once. Source: peripheral blood, taken from a patient treated with radiotherapy plus ipilimumab. The receptor source for this set is a human donor with non-small cell lung cancer that progressed on radiotherapy plus ipilimumab.

The rearrangement links TRBV5-1 to TRBJ2-7, with 11 bases lining up with TRBD2. Germline trimming cut 0 bases from V and 0 bases from J; bases unmatched to any gene: 2. Germline CDR1 reads SGHRS; CDR2 reads YFSETQ. The CDR3 length is 16 residues. The DNA for the CDR3 is TGCGCCAGCAGCTTGGGGACTAGCGGGCCCTCCTACGAGCAGTACTTC. It encodes CASSLGTSGPSYEQYF.

The sample holds one count of this clone. The CDR3 protein is CASSPGTGVADTQYF. CDR3 DNA: TGTGCCAGCAGCCCCGGCACAGGGGTTGCAGATACGCAGTATTTT. The rearrangement joins TRBV11-2 to TRBJ2-3; 7 bases match TRBD1. CDR1 and CDR2 from the germline V gene are SGHAT and FQNNGV. With V trimmed by 5 bases and J by 4 bases, 9 bases remained unmatched. The CDR3 sequence is 15 residues long.

The rearrangement links TRBV18 to TRBJ1-4; D gene ambiguous. V was pared by 2 bases and J by 6 bases, with 7 bases between. CDR1 and CDR2 from the germline V gene are KGHSH and LQKENI. The CDR3 totals 13 residues. The CDR3 here is CASSPRADEKLFF. The CDR3 DNA sequence: TGTGCCAGCTCACCAAGGGCAGATGAAAAACTGTTTTTT.

The V gene is TRBV7-6, the J gene TRBJ2-1; no definite D call. Germline V gene sequence: CDR1 SGHVS, CDR2 FNYEAQ. Trimming took off 0 bases at V and 7 bases at J, with 4 bases between the two ends. The CDR3 has 12 residues. For the CDR3, the DNA is TGTGCCAGCAGCTTAGCGAGGAATGAGCAGTTCTTC. The encoded protein is CASSLARNEQFF. Combining the CDR3 with reference TRBV7-6 and TRBJ2-1 gives the whole variable domain GAGVSQSPRYKVTKRGQDVALRCDPISGHVSLYWYRQALGQGPEFLTYFNYEAQQDKSGLPNDRFSAERPEGSISTLTIQRTEQRDSAMYRCASSLARNEQFFGPGTRLTVL.

The chain couples TRBV19 to TRBJ2-2, with 14 bases matching TRBD2. The trim removed 5 bases at V and 6 bases at J, leaving 11 bases unmatched. The CDR3 spans 18 residues. In germline, CDR1 is LNHDA, CDR2 SQIVND (reference sequence). CDR3 residues: CASSSGTSGSKGPGELFF. The CDR3 DNA is TGTGCCAGTAGTTCCGGGACTAGCGGGAGTAAAGGACCCGGGGAGCTGTTTTTT.

The chain has TRBV5-1 and TRBJ1-2; no firm D call. CDR1 is SGHRS, CDR2 YFSETQ, per germline. The CDR3 has 12 amino acids. V shed 4 bases and J shed 8 bases, with 12 bases lying between them. CDR3 protein: CASSSGGAGYTF. The CDR3, as DNA: TGCGCCAGCAGCAGTGGAGGAGCGGGCTACACCTTC.

J is TRBJ1-5 and V is TRBV27; 9 nucleotides align to TRBD1. Per germline, CDR1 MNHEY and CDR2 SMNVEV (reference sequence). The length of the CDR3 is 13 residues. The V gene end was trimmed by 10 bases and the J gene end by 4 bases; junction bases not matched to a gene: 5. CDR3 sequence reads: CATAGQGNQPQHF. DNA for the CDR3: TGTGCCACCGCCGGACAGGGGAATCAGCCCCAGCATTTT.

The chain uses TRBV2 and TRBJ1-1; D unclear. The CDR3 contains 14 residues. CDR1 SNHLY and CDR2 FYNNEI come from the germline V gene. The V gene lost 1 base and the J gene lost 3 bases, with 9 bases spanning the gap. The CDR3 DNA sequence: TGTGCCAGCAGTGAAGGGCTTTGGGACACTGAAGCTTTCTTT. Translation: CASSEGLWDTEAFF.

The chain couples TRBV19 to TRBJ2-7, with no clear D. From germline, CDR1 is LNHDA and CDR2 SQIVND (reference sequence). This CDR3 comprises 14 residues. Trimming removed 3 bases from V and 1 base from J, with 10 bases in between. CDR3 nucleotide sequence: TGTGCCAGTAGTATGGATCGGCTGTCCTACGAGCAGTACTTC. It is translated as CASSMDRLSYEQYF.

The rearrangement uses TRBV5-6 and TRBJ1-2, with 10 positions matching TRBD1. Per the germline V gene, CDR1 is SGHDT and CDR2 is YYEEEE. J gave up 4 bases and V 0 bases, and 9 bases lay outside the gene matches. The CDR3 covers 17 residues. The CDR3 protein is CASSLDGQGVRGYGYTF. The CDR3 DNA reads TGTGCCAGCAGCTTGGATGGACAGGGGGTTCGCGGCTATGGCTACACCTTC.

This clone appeared once. The genes are TRBV6-1 and TRBJ1-1, with D tentatively TRBD1 (6 bases). Trimming took off 8 bases at V and 1 base at J, with 11 bases between the two ends. Germline CDR1 reads MNHNS; CDR2 reads SASEGT. CDR3 length: 13 amino acids. The CDR3 protein is CASQGQRNTEAFF. DNA for the CDR3: TGTGCCAGCCAGGGGCAGAGGAACACTGAAGCTTTCTTT.

This chain links TRBV6-6 with TRBJ1-1, with a possible D match to TRBD1 (5 bases). From germline, CDR1 is MNHNY and CDR2 SVGAGI (reference sequence). Trimming cost V 8 bases and J 4 bases, with 14 bases left between them. The CDR3 length is 13 residues. The CDR3 is CASVGRDRTEAFF. CDR3 bases: TGTGCCAGCGTGGGCAGGGATCGCACTGAAGCTTTCTTT.

CDR3 protein: CASSLVGQGGSYNEQFF. The DNA for the CDR3 is TGTGCCAGCAGCTTAGTGGGACAGGGGGGGTCCTACAATGAGCAGTTCTTC. The chain recombines TRBV7-9 with TRBJ2-1, with TRBD1 matching over 11 bases. The CDR3 spans 17 residues. V shed 1 base, J shed 1 base, and the junction held 3 bases outside the gene matches. From germline, CDR1 is SEHNR and CDR2 FQNEAQ (reference sequence).

The count of this clone is one. This chain connects TRBV5-1 to TRBJ2-3; 7 nucleotides match TRBD1. With 5 bases clipped from V and 2 bases from J, the junction kept 8 bases outside the gene matches. CDR3 length: 15 residues. Germline V gene sequence: CDR1 SGHRS, CDR2 YFSETQ. CDR3 coding DNA: TGCGCCAGCAGGGGACAGCGCGGCTTCACAGATACGCAGTATTTT. As protein: CASRGQRGFTDTQYF.

A note on this clone: The junction shows a germline mismatch at one end, possibly a read error. This chain connects TRBV7-7 to TRBJ2-3, with 11 bases matching TRBD2. This CDR3 contains 17 residues. In germline, CDR1 is SSHAT, CDR2 FNYEAQ (reference sequence). The CDR3: CASSLLPGLAATDTQYF. CDR3 DNA: TGTGCTAGCAGCTTACTCCCGGGACTAGCGGCCACAGATACGCAGTATTTT.

On this clone itself: The identical CDR3 is also encoded by other nucleotide sequences in the sample. The DNA of the CDR3 is TGTGCCAGCAGTTATGACGGACCGAACACTGAAGCTTTCTTT. Protein product: CASSYDGPNTEAFF. J is TRBJ1-1 and V is TRBV7-6; D gene uncertain. The germline gives CDR1 SGHVS, CDR2 FNYEAQ. The length of the CDR3 is 14 residues. Trimming cost V 6 bases and J 1 base, with 12 bases left between them.

The chain joins TRBV6-5 to TRBJ1-2; TRBD1 might be the D (5 bases). Germline V gene lookup returns CDR1 MNHEY and CDR2 SVGAGI. Trimming took off 6 bases at V and 1 base at J, with 9 bases between the two ends. The CDR3 extends over 13 amino acids. In DNA, the CDR3 is TGTGCCAGCAGCCGGGACGGTAACTATGGCTACACCTTC. It encodes CASSRDGNYGYTF.

The V call is TRBV5-1, the J call TRBJ2-3, with D perhaps being TRBD1 or TRBD2 (5 bases each). CDR3 size: 14 residues. Germline lookup yields CDR1 SGHRS and CDR2 YFSETQ. The V and J ends lost 4 bases and 5 bases respectively, with 14 bases between them. CDR3 in amino acids: CASSPPGTVDTQYF. CDR3 bases: TGCGCCAGCAGCCCCCCAGGGACGGTAGATACGCAGTATTTT.

This clone was seen a few times. The rearrangement uses TRBV15 and TRBJ2-1; no firm D call. Between the trimmed V and J ends, which lost 4 bases and 4 bases, there was a span of 17 bases. Per the germline V gene, CDR1 is LNHNV and CDR2 is YYDKDF (reference sequence). This CDR3 comprises 16 residues. The CDR3 here is CATSKAPTAPYNEQFF. The CDR3 coding sequence is TGTGCCACCAGCAAGGCCCCCACAGCGCCGTACAATGAGCAGTTCTTC.